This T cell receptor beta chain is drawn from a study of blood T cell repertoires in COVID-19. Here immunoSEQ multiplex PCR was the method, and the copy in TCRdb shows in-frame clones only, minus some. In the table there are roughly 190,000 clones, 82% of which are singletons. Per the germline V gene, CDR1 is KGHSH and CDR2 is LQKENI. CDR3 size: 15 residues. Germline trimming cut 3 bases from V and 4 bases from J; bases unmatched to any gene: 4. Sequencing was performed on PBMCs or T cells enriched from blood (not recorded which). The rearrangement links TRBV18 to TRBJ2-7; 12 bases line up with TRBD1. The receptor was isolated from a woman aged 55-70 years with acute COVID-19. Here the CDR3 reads CASSPGDRGLYEQYF. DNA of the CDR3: TGTGCCAGCTCACCGGGGGACAGGGGGCTTTACGAGCAGTACTTC.